Listed below are T cell receptor beta chains from one sample, sequenced in a study of blood T cell repertoires in COVID-19. The data were produced by immunoSEQ multiplex PCR, yet TCRdb's version contains in-frame clones alone and is incomplete. The sample contains 150,000 or so clones, roughly 90% of which appear only once. Sequencing input: peripheral blood. The source of these receptors is a man over 45 with acute or convalescent COVID-19. CDR3s include the opening cysteine and the closing phenylalanine or tryptophan. Each record gives: CDR3 DNA, CDR3 protein, J gene, V gene, clone size, CDR3 length, D gene. A D gene is named only where the DNA matches it firmly. Some rows mark clone size as missing; the rest say once, few, many or name a class of expanded clone.

DNA: TGTGCCAGCAGCTTAGCGCAGGGGCCTAACACCGGGGAGCTGTTTTTT
CDR3: CASSLAQGPNTGELFF
J: TRBJ2-2
V: TRBV7-2
size: -
length: 16
D: -

DNA: TGTGCCAGCAGCTTATTTTCGGGGGATACGCAGTATTTT
CDR3: CASSLFSGDTQYF
J: TRBJ2-3
V: TRBV7-2
size: once
length: 13
D: -

DNA: TGTGCCACCAGTGCCTCGGACAGGGGTAATACGCAGTATTTT
CDR3: CATSASDRGNTQYF
J: TRBJ2-3
V: TRBV24-1
size: -
length: 14
D: TRBD1

DNA: TGCGCCAGCAGCCAAATCGTAGCAGGGGGCGGCTATGGCTACACCTTC
CDR3: CASSQIVAGGGYGYTF
J: TRBJ1-2
V: TRBV4-3
size: -
length: 16
D: TRBD1

DNA: TGTGCCAGCCTTCGGGACATGAACTATGGCTACACCTTC
CDR3: CASLRDMNYGYTF
J: TRBJ1-2
V: TRBV28
size: -
length: 13
D: -

DNA: TGTGCCAGCAGCTTACTACAGGGGGCGTACAATGAGCAGTTCTTC
CDR3: CASSLLQGAYNEQFF
J: TRBJ2-1
V: TRBV7-3
size: -
length: 15
D: TRBD1

DNA: TGTGCCAGCGGCAGGGGAGGCCTAGCGGGGCCGATCCAAGAGACCCAGTACTTC
CDR3: CASGRGGLAGPIQETQYF
J: TRBJ2-5
V: TRBV4-2
size: -
length: 18
D: TRBD2

DNA: TGCGCCAGCAGCCATGACTACGATGGGGAGCAGTACTTC
CDR3: CASSHDYDGEQYF
J: TRBJ2-7
V: TRBV5-1
size: once
length: 13
D: -

DNA: TGTGCCAGCGCCCTGCGAGGAGAAAAACTGTTTTTT
CDR3: CASALRGEKLFF
J: TRBJ1-4
V: TRBV7-9
size: -
length: 12
D: -

DNA: TGTGCCAGCAGTCCCAGGGTTTATGAGAATGAAAAACTGTTTTTT
CDR3: CASSPRVYENEKLFF
J: TRBJ1-4
V: TRBV27
size: -
length: 15
D: -

DNA: TGTGCCAGCAGTTCGAGAGATAATTCACCCCTCCACTTT
CDR3: CASSSRDNSPLHF
J: TRBJ1-6
V: TRBV6-5
size: -
length: 13
D: -

DNA: TGTGCCAGCAGTCCACAGGGAAGAGGTGGGTCACCCCTCCACTTT
CDR3: CASSPQGRGGSPLHF
J: TRBJ1-6
V: TRBV6-1
size: -
length: 15
D: -

DNA: TGTGCCACCAGACTAACAGGGGGAGGATCACCCCTCCACTTT
CDR3: CATRLTGGGSPLHF
J: TRBJ1-6
V: TRBV19
size: -
length: 14
D: TRBD1

DNA: TGTGCCACCAGCAGAGATCGGACTAGCGGATACACAGATACGCAGTATTTT
CDR3: CATSRDRTSGYTDTQYF
J: TRBJ2-3
V: TRBV15
size: -
length: 17
D: TRBD2

DNA: TGTGCCAGCAGCTTAGTGCAGGGGTGGAATTCACCCCTCCACTTT
CDR3: CASSLVQGWNSPLHF
J: TRBJ1-6
V: TRBV7-2
size: once
length: 15
D: -

DNA: TGTGCCAGCAATGGACTGAACCAAGAGACCCAGTACTTC
CDR3: CASNGLNQETQYF
J: TRBJ2-5
V: TRBV2
size: -
length: 13
D: -

DNA: TGTGCCAGCCGAATGACCATAGGGGGGGGTTACGAGCAGTACTTC
CDR3: CASRMTIGGGYEQYF
J: TRBJ2-7
V: TRBV6-5
size: -
length: 15
D: -

DNA: TGTGCCAGCAGTTACGGAGGGAACACTGAAGCTTTCTTT
CDR3: CASSYGGNTEAFF
J: TRBJ1-1
V: TRBV6-2/TRBV6-3
size: -
length: 13
D: -

DNA: TGTGCCAGCAGCCAACAGCTCACAGGCAATGAGCAGTTCTTC
CDR3: CASSQQLTGNEQFF
J: TRBJ2-1
V: TRBV14
size: -
length: 14
D: -

DNA: TGTGCCAGCGGCCGGACTAGCGGGAGCTTTGAGGAGCAGTACTTC
CDR3: CASGRTSGSFEEQYF
J: TRBJ2-7
V: TRBV6-5
size: -
length: 15
D: TRBD2

DNA: TGTGCCAGCAGTCGACAGGCTCCCGACTCTGGGGCCAACGTCCTGACTTTC
CDR3: CASSRQAPDSGANVLTF
J: TRBJ2-6
V: TRBV27
size: -
length: 17
D: -

DNA: TGCGCCAGCAGTGAGTCCAGTAGCGGGAGAGGACCAGATACGCAGTATTTT
CDR3: CASSESSSGRGPDTQYF
J: TRBJ2-3
V: TRBV10-1
size: -
length: 17
D: TRBD2

DNA: TGTGCCAGCAGCCCGCCGGGACTAGGGTCGGGTAATGAGCAGTTCTTC
CDR3: CASSPPGLGSGNEQFF
J: TRBJ2-1
V: TRBV11-3
size: -
length: 16
D: TRBD2

DNA: TGTGCCAGCAGTGAAGTCGAAACAGGGCGGGCAAACATTCAGTACTTC
CDR3: CASSEVETGRANIQYF
J: TRBJ2-4
V: TRBV2
size: -
length: 16
D: -

DNA: TGTGCCAGCAGTCAACCGGGACAGGGGAATTCACCCCTCCACTTT
CDR3: CASSQPGQGNSPLHF
J: TRBJ1-6
V: TRBV2
size: -
length: 15
D: TRBD1

DNA: TGTGCCAGCAGAAAGACACGCAATGAGCAGTTCTTC
CDR3: CASRKTRNEQFF
J: TRBJ2-1
V: TRBV27
size: -
length: 12
D: -

DNA: TGTGCCAGCAGCTTAGGGCAGGGGACATACGAGCAGTACTTC
CDR3: CASSLGQGTYEQYF
J: TRBJ2-7
V: TRBV11-2
size: -
length: 14
D: -

DNA: TGTGCCAGCAGCCTTCGGGGCGGGGGAATCCTCAATGAGCAGTTCTTC
CDR3: CASSLRGGGILNEQFF
J: TRBJ2-1
V: TRBV7-2
size: few
length: 16
D: TRBD2

DNA: TGTGCCTGGAGCGGAGCAGGGGGGAGCTCCTACAATGAGCAGTTCTTC
CDR3: CAWSGAGGSSYNEQFF
J: TRBJ2-1
V: TRBV30
size: few
length: 16
D: -

DNA: TGTGCCAGCAGCTCCCGGGACACCAACACTGAAGCTTTCTTT
CDR3: CASSSRDTNTEAFF
J: TRBJ1-1
V: TRBV7-9
size: -
length: 14
D: -

DNA: TGTGCCAGTAGGAGAGGGACAGTAAGGAGGGGGAACACTGAAGCTTTCTTT
CDR3: CASRRGTVRRGNTEAFF
J: TRBJ1-1
V: TRBV19
size: -
length: 17
D: TRBD1

DNA: TGTGCCAGCAGTATCACAGGGAGCCGCACTGAAGCTTTCTTT
CDR3: CASSITGSRTEAFF
J: TRBJ1-1
V: TRBV27
size: -
length: 14
D: -

DNA: TGTGCCAATTCCCGAGGGGGGGATGAAAAACTGTTTTTT
CDR3: CANSRGGDEKLFF
J: TRBJ1-4
V: TRBV12-3/TRBV12-4
size: -
length: 13
D: -

DNA: TGTGCCAGCAGCCTCGGACAGGGCCGACATGGCTACACCTTC
CDR3: CASSLGQGRHGYTF
J: TRBJ1-2
V: TRBV7-8
size: -
length: 14
D: TRBD1

DNA: TGTGCCAGCACCCCGCGGGCCTCCTACGAGCAGTACTTC
CDR3: CASTPRASYEQYF
J: TRBJ2-7
V: TRBV6-2/TRBV6-3
size: -
length: 13
D: -

DNA: TGTGCCAGTAGTATGCCCCAAGGGGGCACTGAAGCTTTCTTT
CDR3: CASSMPQGGTEAFF
J: TRBJ1-1
V: TRBV19
size: -
length: 14
D: -

DNA: TGTGCCAGCAGCCTGAGCGGAAAATACAATGAGCAGTTCTTC
CDR3: CASSLSGKYNEQFF
J: TRBJ2-1
V: TRBV11-2
size: once
length: 14
D: -

DNA: TGTGCCAGCACGAGGGGGCTGAACACTGAAGCTTTCTTT
CDR3: CASTRGLNTEAFF
J: TRBJ1-1
V: TRBV7-3
size: once
length: 13
D: TRBD1

DNA: TGTGCCAGCAGCCAAGATAGGAGCGGCAACATTCAGTACTTC
CDR3: CASSQDRSGNIQYF
J: TRBJ2-4
V: TRBV3-1/TRBV3-2
size: -
length: 14
D: -

DNA: TGTGCCAGCATAGGGCGGGGCCTAAGCTCCTACAATGAGCAGTTCTTC
CDR3: CASIGRGLSSYNEQFF
J: TRBJ2-1
V: TRBV2
size: -
length: 16
D: -

DNA: TGTGCCAGCAGCGATGAGTTAGACGCGGCATTGGAAAAACTGTTTTTT
CDR3: CASSDELDAALEKLFF
J: TRBJ1-4
V: TRBV7-9
size: -
length: 16
D: -

DNA: TGTGCCAGTTCGACCAGAGGCGGCAGTTCACCCCTCCACTTT
CDR3: CASSTRGGSSPLHF
J: TRBJ1-6
V: TRBV18
size: -
length: 14
D: -

DNA: TGTGCCAGTAGTATGGTCTGGGGCTCGATTGCGCCCCAGCATTTT
CDR3: CASSMVWGSIAPQHF
J: TRBJ1-5
V: TRBV19
size: -
length: 15
D: -

DNA: TGTGCCAGCAGCCTACAACCCCAGGGTCTCTCGGTCAATTCACCCCTCCACTTT
CDR3: CASSLQPQGLSVNSPLHF
J: TRBJ1-6
V: TRBV7-6
size: -
length: 18
D: -

DNA: TGTGCCAGCAGTTTCGGCGGGAGGGGCACAGATACGCAGTATTTT
CDR3: CASSFGGRGTDTQYF
J: TRBJ2-3
V: TRBV28
size: -
length: 15
D: TRBD2

DNA: TGTGCCAGCAGCCTTCAGGGGGGGAACACTGAAGCTTTCTTT
CDR3: CASSLQGGNTEAFF
J: TRBJ1-1
V: TRBV7-3
size: -
length: 14
D: TRBD1

DNA: TGTGCCAGCAGCTTGGGGACTAGCGGAGGAGATACGCAGTATTTT
CDR3: CASSLGTSGGDTQYF
J: TRBJ2-3
V: TRBV7-3
size: -
length: 15
D: TRBD2

DNA: TGTGCCAGCAGTTTTTGGACTAGCACAGATACGCAGTATTTT
CDR3: CASSFWTSTDTQYF
J: TRBJ2-3
V: TRBV28
size: -
length: 14
D: -

DNA: TGTGCCAGCAGCTCGTATAACAGGGCGTCTAATGAAAAACTGTTTTTT
CDR3: CASSSYNRASNEKLFF
J: TRBJ1-4
V: TRBV5-4
size: -
length: 16
D: -

DNA: TGTGCCAGCACCATGGGGGCACGTAGTAATTCACCCCTCCACTTT
CDR3: CASTMGARSNSPLHF
J: TRBJ1-6
V: TRBV28
size: few
length: 15
D: -

DNA: TGCGCCAGCAGCTTGCTGGGACTAGCGGGATATGAGCAGTACTTC
CDR3: CASSLLGLAGYEQYF
J: TRBJ2-7
V: TRBV5-1
size: -
length: 15
D: TRBD2

DNA: TGTGCCAGCAGTTACAACAGGAACACAGATACGCAGTATTTT
CDR3: CASSYNRNTDTQYF
J: TRBJ2-3
V: TRBV6-6
size: -
length: 14
D: -

DNA: TGTGCCACCCTCTCCCGGGACACATACACAGATACGCAGTATTTT
CDR3: CATLSRDTYTDTQYF
J: TRBJ2-3
V: TRBV6-5
size: once
length: 15
D: -